These 24 T cell receptor beta chains originate from one sample sequenced in a study of CD8+ T cells in alopecia areata. RNA extraction was followed by reverse transcription into cDNA, which acted as the sequencing template. Generated by immunoSEQ multiplex PCR, the TCRdb table keeps only in-frame clones and is missing some. The sample lists tens of thousands of clones, around 44% occurring once. Sequencing used NKG2D-low CD8+ T cells sorted from blood. The receptors derive from a human donor with alopecia areata.

The rearrangement uses TRBV4-2 and TRBJ2-7; a weak D match, TRBD2 (7 bases). V gave up 0 bases and J gave up 2 bases, with 11 bases separating them. Germline CDR1 is LGHNA and CDR2 is YNFKEQ. The CDR3 spans 15 residues. The CDR3 here is CASSQERGTTYEQYF. The CDR3 bases are TGTGCCAGCAGCCAAGAAAGGGGGACTACCTACGAGCAGTACTTC.

DNA of the CDR3: TGTGCCAGCAGCCACCGGGACAGGGTCGCCGAGCAGTACTTC. This codes for CASSHRDRVAEQYF. The chain is built from TRBV7-9 and TRBJ2-7, with 9 positions matching TRBD1. Per the germline V gene, CDR1 is SEHNR and CDR2 is FQNEAQ (reference sequence). The CDR3 runs 14 residues. With V trimmed by 5 bases and J by 6 bases, 8 bases remained unmatched.

This clone was counted a few times. The chain is built from TRBV5-1 and TRBJ2-7, with TRBD2 as a possible D gene (6 bases). The CDR3 loop spans 13 amino acids. Between the trimmed V and J ends, which lost 2 bases and 0 bases, there was a span of 6 bases. Germline lookup yields CDR1 SGHRS and CDR2 YFSETQ. The CDR3 loop is CASSFGSSYEQYF. The CDR3, as DNA: TGCGCCAGCAGCTTCGGGAGCTCCTACGAGCAGTACTTC.

The genes are TRBV7-9 and TRBJ2-3; no clear D gene. V lost 4 bases, J lost 2 bases, and 10 bases lay in between. Germline-derived CDR1 and CDR2 are SEHNR and FQNEAQ (reference sequence). The CDR3 runs to 14 residues. The CDR3 DNA is TGTGCCAGCAGCTCCGTAAGGGCCACAGATACGCAGTATTTT. Its protein product is CASSSVRATDTQYF.

This rearrangement joins TRBV7-2 to TRBJ1-5, with a tentative D call TRBD1 (5 bases). Germline lookup yields CDR1 SGHTA and CDR2 FQGNSA. This CDR3 spans 15 amino acids. V was clipped by 0 bases and J by 2 bases, with 8 bases between them. In nucleotides, the CDR3 is TGTGCCAGCAGCTTAGCAGGGGATCGCAATCAGCCCCAGCATTTT. Amino acids: CASSLAGDRNQPQHF. Full variable domain (outside the CDR3, taken from reference TRBV7-2 and TRBJ1-5): GAGVSQSPSNKVTEKGKDVELRCDPISGHTALYWYRQSLGQGLEFLIYFQGNSAPDKSGLPSDRFSAERTGGSVSTLTIQRTQQEDSAVYLCASSLAGDRNQPQHFGDGTRLSIL.

J is TRBJ1-1 and V is TRBV6-6, with no clear D. This CDR3 region has 15 residues. V dropped 5 bases and J dropped 3 bases, with 16 bases sitting between them. Germline V gene sequence: CDR1 MNHNY, CDR2 SVGAGI (reference sequence). This chain's CDR3 is CASSPRGVWDTEAFF. Here the CDR3 DNA reads TGTGCCAGCAGTCCACGCGGTGTCTGGGACACTGAAGCTTTCTTT.

The sample holds a few counts of this clone. This chain links TRBV7-9 with TRBJ2-7; D unclear. In germline, CDR1 is SEHNR, CDR2 FQNEAQ (reference sequence). The CDR3 consists of 12 residues. The ends were cut back, 1 base at V and 7 bases at J, with 8 bases in the middle. The CDR3 nucleotides read TGTGCCAGCAGCTTAGTCCCTGGGGAGCAGTACTTC. Translation gives CASSLVPGEQYF.

This chain uses TRBV9 with TRBJ2-7; no clear D. The V end lost 4 bases, the J end lost 0 bases, and 8 bases lay between the germline ends. This CDR3 is built from 13 residues. CDR1 is SGDLS, CDR2 YYNGEE, per germline. CDR3 region: CASSPRSSYEQYF. The CDR3 DNA is TGTGCCAGCAGCCCCCGGAGCTCCTACGAGCAGTACTTC. Combining the CDR3 with reference TRBV9 and TRBJ2-7 gives the whole variable domain DSGVTQTPKHLITATGQRVTLRCSPRSGDLSVYWYQQSLDQGLQFLIQYYNGEERAKGNILERFSAQQFPDLHSELNLSSLELGDSALYFCASSPRSSYEQYFGPGTRLTVT.

V usage is TRBV18 and J usage is TRBJ2-3, with D possibly being TRBD2 (5 bases). There are 15 residues in the CDR3. V gave up 2 bases and J gave up 2 bases, with 11 bases separating them. Germline CDR1 reads KGHSH; CDR2 reads LQKENI. The CDR3 reads CASSPGVDSTDTQYF. CDR3 sequence (DNA): TGTGCCAGCTCACCAGGTGTGGACTCCACAGATACGCAGTATTTT. Filled out from reference TRBV18 and TRBJ2-3, the complete variable domain reads NAGVMQNPRHLVRRRGQEARLRCSPMKGHSHVYWYRQLPEEGLKFMVYLQKENIIDESGMPKERFSAEFPKEGPSILRIQQVVRGDSAAYFCASSPGVDSTDTQYFGPGTRLTVL.

This clone was picked up a small number of times. The chain links TRBV5-1 to TRBJ2-5; D may be TRBD2 (6 bases). The germline V gene encodes CDR1 SGHRS and CDR2 YFSETQ. Trimming left V 0 bases short and J 5 bases short, with 11 bases between. The CDR3 sequence is 14 residues long. The DNA of the CDR3 is TGCGCCAGCAGCTTGGGACTAGGCTCGGAGACCCAGTACTTC. Amino acids: CASSLGLGSETQYF.

This rearrangement joins TRBV27 to TRBJ1-3; unclear D gene. The CDR3 contains 12 residues. V lost 8 bases and J lost 0, with 5 bases in between. From germline, CDR1 is MNHEY and CDR2 SMNVEV (reference sequence). The CDR3 region has the DNA TGTGCCAGCGGATACTCTGGAAACACCATATATTTT. Protein sequence: CASGYSGNTIYF.

The chain recombines TRBV25-1 with TRBJ2-7; D is unclear. The CDR3 sequence is 13 residues long. CDR1 is MGHDK and CDR2 is SYGVNS in the germline V gene. Trimming cost V 5 bases and J 3 bases, with 11 bases left between them. The chain's CDR3 is CASSPNSLYEQYF. The CDR3 DNA is TGTGCCAGCAGTCCGAACTCCCTCTACGAGCAGTACTTC.

V is TRBV7-3 and J is TRBJ2-1; TRBD1 might be the D (5 bases). The V gene lost 5 bases and the J gene lost 4 bases, with 9 bases spanning the gap. The CDR3 is made up of 13 amino acids. Germline CDR1 is SGHTA and CDR2 is FQGTGA. CDR3 coding DNA: TGTGCCAGCAGCCTTCAGGGTTACAATGAGCAGTTCTTC. This translates into CASSLQGYNEQFF.

This clone occurred a few times. The V gene is TRBV9, the J gene TRBJ2-6, with D possibly TRBD1 on 5 matching bases. Trimming left V 2 bases short and J 0 bases short, with 6 bases between. CDR1 and CDR2 from the germline V gene are SGDLS and YYNGEE. The CDR3 sequence is 15 residues long. This CDR3 reads CASSVQGSGANVLTF. For the CDR3, the DNA is TGTGCCAGCAGCGTCCAGGGCTCTGGGGCCAACGTCCTGACTTTC.

This clone was observed a handful of times. This sequence joins TRBV23-1 and TRBJ1-5, with D unclear. TRBV23-1 is an ORF, and what it does is uncertain. This CDR3 region has 12 residues. Trimming left V 0 bases short and J 11 bases short, with 8 bases between. The CDR3 here is CASSQSIQAQHF. The CDR3 coding sequence is TGCGCCAGCAGTCAATCGATACAAGCCCAGCATTTT.

This clone was detected a few times. The chain links TRBV15 to TRBJ1-4; 8 bases fit TRBD1. V dropped 3 bases and J dropped 0; count of bases not matched to a gene: 15. Germline lookup yields CDR1 LNHNV and CDR2 YYDKDF (reference sequence). This CDR3 comprises 20 residues. Here the CDR3 DNA reads TGTGCCACCAGCAGGGACAGGGTACAGTCCCGGGCGTCAACTAATGAAAAACTGTTTTTT. It is translated as CATSRDRVQSRASTNEKLFF.

The chain employs TRBV29-1 and TRBJ1-1; D is ambiguous. The CDR3 sequence is 12 residues long. Trimming stripped 4 bases from V and 0 bases from J, with 6 bases between. Germline loops: CDR1 SQVTM, CDR2 ANQGSEA. The CDR3: CSVVSVNTEAFF. DNA of the CDR3: TGCAGCGTTGTTTCAGTGAACACTGAAGCTTTCTTT.

This sequence joins TRBV6-5 and TRBJ1-2, with D possibly matching TRBD1 (5 bases). Germline V gene data show CDR1 as MNHEY and CDR2 as SVGAGI. Deletions cut 2 bases from V and 8 bases from J, with 6 bases between. CDR3 length: 11 residues. CDR3 sequence reads: CASSYGDGYTF. The CDR3, as DNA: TGTGCCAGCAGTTACGGGGACGGCTACACCTTC.

The chain employs TRBV30 and TRBJ1-1; the D is unclear. The germline V gene encodes CDR1 GTSNPN and CDR2 SVGIG (reference sequence). The CDR3 runs 13 residues. V was cut by 0 bases and J by 5 bases, with 10 bases left in between. The CDR3: CAWSVQGRTEAFF. In DNA, the CDR3 is TGTGCCTGGAGTGTACAAGGGCGGACTGAAGCTTTCTTT.

This clone has a handful of counts. The rearrangement links TRBV29-1 to TRBJ1-1; no firm D call. This CDR3 is 15 amino acids long. Germline CDR1 and CDR2: SQVTM and ANQGSEA. Trimming pared 4 bases from V and 1 base from J, leaving 16 bases between. The CDR3: CSVGRRLLPNTEAFF. CDR3 coding DNA: TGCAGCGTTGGGAGGCGGCTGCTCCCGAACACTGAAGCTTTCTTT.

The chain employs TRBV5-1 and TRBJ2-5, with D unclear. CDR3 length: 14 amino acids. Germline V lookup: CDR1 SGHRS, CDR2 YFSETQ. Deletions cut 0 bases from V and 2 bases from J, with 8 bases between. The CDR3 DNA sequence: TGCGCCAGCAGCTTGGGACTTGAACAAGAGACCCAGTACTTC. Its protein product is CASSLGLEQETQYF.

This clone appeared once. V usage is TRBV27 and J usage is TRBJ2-6; D is undetermined. The V gene lost 2 bases and the J gene lost 0 bases, with 14 bases spanning the gap. CDR3 length: 18 residues. CDR1 MNHEY and CDR2 SMNVEV come from the germline V gene (reference sequence). The CDR3 nucleotides are TGTGCCAGCAGTTTAATTCCCGGCAGGAGCTCTGGGGCCAACGTCCTGACTTTC. This translates into CASSLIPGRSSGANVLTF.

The CDR3 DNA reads TGCAGCGTTGCCACCCCGACCGGTGAGCAGTTCTTC. It is translated as CSVATPTGEQFF. The chain uses TRBV29-1 and TRBJ2-1, with no clear D. The germline gives CDR1 SQVTM, CDR2 ANQGSEA. Trimming cost V 4 bases and J 9 bases, with 13 bases left between them. The CDR3 is 12 amino acids.

The chain has TRBV7-8 and TRBJ2-7; 8 bases map to TRBD1. In germline, CDR1 is SGHVS, CDR2 FQNEAQ. This CDR3 is built from 14 residues. J gave up 1 base and V 5 bases, and 4 bases lay outside the gene matches. This CDR3 reads CASSARTGSYEQYF. The CDR3 DNA follows: TGTGCCAGCAGCGCTAGGACAGGGTCCTACGAGCAGTACTTC.